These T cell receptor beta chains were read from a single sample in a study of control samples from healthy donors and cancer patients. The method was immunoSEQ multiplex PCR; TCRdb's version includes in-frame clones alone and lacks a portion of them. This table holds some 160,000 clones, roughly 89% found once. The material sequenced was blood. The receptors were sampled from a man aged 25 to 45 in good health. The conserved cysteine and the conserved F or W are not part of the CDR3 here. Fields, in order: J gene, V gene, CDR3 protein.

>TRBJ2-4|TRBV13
ASSDAGTGGIGTKNIQY
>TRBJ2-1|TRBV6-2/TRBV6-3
ASSPGLAGGRGQQF
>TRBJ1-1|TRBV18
ASSPQGPTNTEAF
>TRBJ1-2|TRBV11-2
ASSLDQGPYGYT
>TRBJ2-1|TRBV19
ASRAGTSYNEQF
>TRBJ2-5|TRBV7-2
ASSLEALRGETQY
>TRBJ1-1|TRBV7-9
ASSVTMNTEAF
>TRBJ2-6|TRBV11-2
ASSNGGPSGANVLT
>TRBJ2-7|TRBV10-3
AIRDSSYEQY
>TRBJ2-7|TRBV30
AWSVGKVASGYEQY
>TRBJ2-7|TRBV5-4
ASSLSGGYEQY
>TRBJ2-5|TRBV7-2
ASSHPGETQY
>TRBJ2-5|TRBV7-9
ASSWPSAPPETQY
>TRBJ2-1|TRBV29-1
SVAKGGINEQF
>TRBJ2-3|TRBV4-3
ASSPRLLGDTQY
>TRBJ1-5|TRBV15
ATSRSGGGNQPQH
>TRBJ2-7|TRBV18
ASCAGQSFYEQY